The rows below give T cell receptor beta chains drawn from one sample of a study of blood T cell repertoires in COVID-19. Here immunoSEQ multiplex PCR was the method, and the copy in TCRdb shows in-frame clones only, minus some. The table includes roughly 200,000 clones, 70% to 90% detected once. Specimen: peripheral blood. Receptors were obtained from a woman of 80 years or more with acute or convalescent COVID-19. Each CDR3 is given without its conserved first and last residue.

CDR3 protein: ASSHRVREETQY
J gene: TRBJ2-5
V gene: TRBV6-2/TRBV6-3

CDR3 protein: ASTRSRQGYGYT
J gene: TRBJ1-2
V gene: TRBV7-2

CDR3 protein: AWRAIGAGVGYT
J gene: TRBJ1-2
V gene: TRBV30

CDR3 protein: ATSDRRAGNEKLF
J gene: TRBJ1-4
V gene: TRBV24-1

CDR3 protein: ASSAADRRGEGNGYT
J gene: TRBJ1-2
V gene: TRBV2

CDR3 protein: ASSQGAGSTDTQY
J gene: TRBJ2-3
V gene: TRBV3-1/TRBV3-2

CDR3 protein: ASSPDREETQY
J gene: TRBJ2-5
V gene: TRBV18

CDR3 protein: ASSLSAASGSLGEQF
J gene: TRBJ2-1
V gene: TRBV5-4

CDR3 protein: ASSFATTEAF
J gene: TRBJ1-1
V gene: TRBV7-9

CDR3 protein: ASSEANRGPLQETQY
J gene: TRBJ2-5
V gene: TRBV6-1

CDR3 protein: ASSWTSGSTGELF
J gene: TRBJ2-2
V gene: TRBV7-2

CDR3 protein: ASSGRTATNEKLF
J gene: TRBJ1-4
V gene: TRBV9

CDR3 protein: ASSLSDRSNQPQH
J gene: TRBJ1-5
V gene: TRBV4-2

CDR3 protein: AWSHTGGGSNQPQH
J gene: TRBJ1-5
V gene: TRBV30

CDR3 protein: ATSDRTSDARNEQF
J gene: TRBJ2-1
V gene: TRBV24-1

CDR3 protein: ASSPPSGQDFHSGNTIY
J gene: TRBJ1-3
V gene: TRBV18

CDR3 protein: ASSTHYEQY
J gene: TRBJ2-7
V gene: TRBV5-6

CDR3 protein: ASSQIRDSYTEAF
J gene: TRBJ1-1
V gene: TRBV4-3

CDR3 protein: ASPSSGRETQY
J gene: TRBJ2-5
V gene: TRBV27

CDR3 protein: ASSLQGRQPQH
J gene: TRBJ1-5
V gene: TRBV5-6

CDR3 protein: ASSFLAGGSSYNEQF
J gene: TRBJ2-1
V gene: TRBV11-2

CDR3 protein: ASSVGIERSYNSPLH
J gene: TRBJ1-6
V gene: TRBV9

CDR3 protein: ASTVTVANYGYT
J gene: TRBJ1-2
V gene: TRBV6-6

CDR3 protein: ASSADSIQPQH
J gene: TRBJ1-5
V gene: TRBV18

CDR3 protein: ASSESLVATGANTGELF
J gene: TRBJ2-2
V gene: TRBV10-1

CDR3 protein: ASKGLRLRDTLYNEQF
J gene: TRBJ2-1
V gene: TRBV28

CDR3 protein: ASSLAGGQY
J gene: TRBJ2-4
V gene: TRBV7-8

CDR3 protein: ASSGQGSLSTEAF
J gene: TRBJ1-1
V gene: TRBV5-4

CDR3 protein: ASSSPRVNEKLF
J gene: TRBJ1-4
V gene: TRBV7-9

CDR3 protein: ASSSPGKPSGSSYEQY
J gene: TRBJ2-7
V gene: TRBV28

CDR3 protein: ASSLKMGQGEEKLF
J gene: TRBJ1-4
V gene: TRBV28

CDR3 protein: ASSQGTGFQY
J gene: TRBJ2-3
V gene: TRBV3-1/TRBV3-2

CDR3 protein: ASSPSTGVDFQPQH
J gene: TRBJ1-5
V gene: TRBV18

CDR3 protein: ASSLGAPDTQY
J gene: TRBJ2-3
V gene: TRBV12-3/TRBV12-4

CDR3 protein: ASEDEVGIYEQY
J gene: TRBJ2-7
V gene: TRBV28

CDR3 protein: ASSLTRVMYGYT
J gene: TRBJ1-2
V gene: TRBV28

CDR3 protein: ASSYPIDRGNQPQH
J gene: TRBJ1-5
V gene: TRBV6-7

CDR3 protein: ASSVDGRGVWEPQH
J gene: TRBJ1-5
V gene: TRBV9

CDR3 protein: ASSGWDREDTQY
J gene: TRBJ2-3
V gene: TRBV9

CDR3 protein: ASSPGTSDPYEQY
J gene: TRBJ2-7
V gene: TRBV4-1

CDR3 protein: ASSPADGYT
J gene: TRBJ1-2
V gene: TRBV7-2

CDR3 protein: ASSPSYGELF
J gene: TRBJ2-2
V gene: TRBV7-2

CDR3 protein: ASSPPGWTEAF
J gene: TRBJ1-1
V gene: TRBV12-3/TRBV12-4

CDR3 protein: ASSDGSANTEAF
J gene: TRBJ1-1
V gene: TRBV10-1

CDR3 protein: ASSYAGHGYT
J gene: TRBJ1-2
V gene: TRBV6-2/TRBV6-3

CDR3 protein: ASSRTEYGYT
J gene: TRBJ1-2
V gene: TRBV12-3/TRBV12-4

CDR3 protein: ASSATLAGVRY
J gene: TRBJ2-5
V gene: TRBV9

CDR3 protein: ASSLYDSSPLH
J gene: TRBJ1-6
V gene: TRBV11-2

CDR3 protein: ASSLDIGRRGNSPLH
J gene: TRBJ1-6
V gene: TRBV11-2

CDR3 protein: ASSRQNTGELF
J gene: TRBJ2-2
V gene: TRBV7-8

CDR3 protein: ASSPLGTTDTQY
J gene: TRBJ2-3
V gene: TRBV18

CDR3 protein: ASSAGTGWAYGYT
J gene: TRBJ1-2
V gene: TRBV5-1

CDR3 protein: ASSSGQGTEAF
J gene: TRBJ1-1
V gene: TRBV7-2

CDR3 protein: ASSPPGFREQY
J gene: TRBJ2-7
V gene: TRBV6-5

CDR3 protein: ASRRAGDMYNEQF
J gene: TRBJ2-1
V gene: TRBV19

CDR3 protein: ASSTGQYGYT
J gene: TRBJ1-2
V gene: TRBV5-1

CDR3 protein: ASTVNYGYT
J gene: TRBJ1-2
V gene: TRBV12-3/TRBV12-4

CDR3 protein: ASSPRTGGVSTGELF
J gene: TRBJ2-2
V gene: TRBV7-6

CDR3 protein: ASSPPGRDRGMQY
J gene: TRBJ2-5
V gene: TRBV28

CDR3 protein: ASSPGQGAWDTQY
J gene: TRBJ2-3
V gene: TRBV4-3